The 22 T cell receptor beta chains below were found in one sample sequenced in a study of CD8 T cells in Susac syndrome. A quantity of about 0.45 to 1 ug RNA underwent reverse transcription using random hexamers. TCRdb used MiXCR to reprocess the immunoSEQ multiplex PCR reads, holding one entry per CDR3 protein. The sample consists of about 440,000 distinct CDR3 sequences, more than 80% of them appearing once. Sequencing was done on a sample of CD8+ T cells from PBMCs. These receptor sequences come from a human donor with multiple sclerosis.

This clonotype was observed once. The rearrangement links TRBV2 to TRBJ2-1; maybe TRBD2 (7 bases). This CDR3 spans 13 amino acids. The ends were cut back, 6 bases at V and 9 bases at J, with 15 bases in the middle. Germline lookup yields CDR1 SNHLY and CDR2 FYNNEI. This CDR3 is CASSPGGRIEQFF. The CDR3 DNA reads TGTGCCAGCAGCCCCGGGGGGCGCATTGAGCAGTTCTTC.

V is TRBV6-5 and J is TRBJ2-1; the match to TRBD2 covers 13 bases. Germline CDR1 and CDR2: MNHEY and SVGAGI. This CDR3 has 19 amino acids. The junction had 12 bases not matched to a gene; V was cut back by 0 bases and J by 7 bases. The CDR3, as DNA: TGTGCCAGCAGTTACTCCAGGGCAGAACTAGCGGGAGGGCCAAATGAGCAGTTCTTC. It yields the protein CASSYSRAELAGGPNEQFF.

The chain couples TRBV5-1 to TRBJ1-1; tentative D call: TRBD1 (5 bases). Germline lookup yields CDR1 SGHRS and CDR2 YFSETQ. This CDR3 has 13 residues. V lost 0 bases, J lost 7 bases, and 10 bases lay in between. The CDR3 DNA reads as TGCGCCAGCAGCTTGGCCATGGACATTGAAGCTTTCTTT. Residues: CASSLAMDIEAFF.

V and J are TRBV19 and TRBJ1-2; 9 bases are shared with TRBD1. Germline V gene sequence: CDR1 LNHDA, CDR2 SQIVND (reference sequence). The CDR3 is made up of 15 amino acids. Unmatched junction bases numbered 5, after V lost 2 bases and J lost 4 bases. The CDR3 sequence: CASSIHRGPGYGYTF. The CDR3 DNA sequence: TGTGCCAGTAGTATACACAGGGGGCCCGGCTATGGCTACACCTTC.

The chain couples TRBV4-1 to TRBJ1-4; D is uncertain. From germline, CDR1 is MGHRA and CDR2 YSYEKL. This CDR3 has 17 amino acids. V gave up 0 bases and J gave up 0 bases, with 11 bases separating them. CDR3: CASSQDPEPPTNEKLFF. For the CDR3, the DNA is TGCGCCAGCAGCCAAGATCCCGAACCGCCAACTAATGAAAAACTGTTTTTT.

The genes are TRBV9 and TRBJ2-7, with D tentatively TRBD1 (5 bases). This CDR3 region has 16 residues. CDR1 SGDLS and CDR2 YYNGEE come from the germline V gene. Trimming shortened V by 0 bases and J by 6 bases, and 19 bases separated the two germline ends. The CDR3 loop reads CASSVGASFIGVEQYF. CDR3 bases: TGTGCCAGCAGCGTAGGGGCCTCATTCATAGGGGTCGAGCAGTACTTC.

This clonotype was seen only a few times. The rearrangement links TRBV6-5 to TRBJ2-7, with a possible D match to TRBD2 (6 bases). The CDR3 runs 15 residues. V was trimmed by 2 bases and J by 3 bases, leaving 14 bases between them. Germline lookup yields CDR1 MNHEY and CDR2 SVGAGI. The CDR3: CASSYQGGFFYEQYF. The CDR3 DNA follows: TGTGCCAGCAGTTACCAGGGAGGATTTTTCTACGAGCAGTACTTC.

Here the CDR3 DNA reads TGCGCCAGCAGCCAATCGGGACAGGGGGCCTACGAGCAGTACTTC. Encoded protein: CASSQSGQGAYEQYF. The chain links TRBV4-1 to TRBJ2-7, with 11 bases aligning to TRBD1. Germline CDR1 and CDR2: MGHRA and YSYEKL. CDR3 length: 15 residues. Trimming cost V 2 bases and J 2 bases; bases outside gene matches: 2.

The chain is built from TRBV5-1 and TRBJ2-5; no firm D call. This CDR3 is 13 amino acids long. V dropped 1 base and J dropped 6 bases, with 10 bases sitting between them. The germline V gene has CDR1 SGHRS and CDR2 YFSETQ. In nucleotides, the CDR3 is TGCGCCAGCAGCTTGAGTGGGTTAAAGACCCAGTACTTC. Translation gives CASSLSGLKTQYF.

This sequence joins TRBV28 and TRBJ2-3; TRBD2 might be the D (6 bases). The CDR3 sequence is 16 residues long. V lost 7 bases, J lost 2 bases, and 19 bases lay in between. The germline V gene encodes CDR1 MDHEN and CDR2 SYDVKM. CDR3 nucleotide sequence: TGTGCCAGCACCGAGACCCGGGGGTCTTTCACAGATACGCAGTATTTT. This sequence encodes CASTETRGSFTDTQYF.

The chain uses TRBV7-9 and TRBJ2-7; 9 bases are shared with TRBD1. This CDR3 is built from 17 residues. Germline V gene sequence: CDR1 SEHNR, CDR2 FQNEAQ (reference sequence). V was clipped by 0 bases and J by 5 bases; unmatched bases: 11. CDR3 sequence: CASSLATPGQGWNEQYF. For the CDR3, the DNA is TGTGCCAGCAGCTTAGCCACCCCGGGACAGGGCTGGAACGAGCAGTACTTC.

V and J are TRBV27 and TRBJ2-1; D not certain. Trimming shortened V by 1 base and J by 4 bases, and 11 bases separated the two germline ends. Per germline, CDR1 MNHEY and CDR2 SMNVEV (reference sequence). This CDR3 is 15 amino acids long. CDR3 nucleotides: TGTGCCAGCAGTTTATTACTTGGCTCATACAATGAGCAGTTCTTC. It is translated as CASSLLLGSYNEQFF.

The V call is TRBV14, the J call TRBJ1-1; D gene ambiguous. Germline CDR1 SGHDN, CDR2 FVKESK. The CDR3 has 16 amino acids. The V end was cut by 4 bases, the J end by 0 bases, with 15 bases between. This chain's CDR3 is CASSPPTRGMNTEAFF. CDR3 DNA: TGTGCCAGCAGCCCCCCAACGAGAGGGATGAACACTGAAGCTTTCTTT.

The chain recombines TRBV19 with TRBJ2-3; no reliable D call. The CDR3 runs 13 residues. The V end was cut by 7 bases, the J end by 4 bases, with 12 bases between. The germline CDR1 and CDR2 sequences are LNHDA and SQIVND (reference sequence). The CDR3 region has the DNA TGTGCCAGTACCCAGACGCTGGCAGATACGCAGTATTTT. Residues: CASTQTLADTQYF.

V is TRBV12-3 or TRBV12-4 and J is TRBJ2-5; 8 bases fit TRBD1. Trimming cost V 5 bases and J 5 bases; bases outside gene matches: 10. The CDR3 has 15 residues. The CDR3 here is CASSGAQGVRETQYF. CDR3 DNA: TGTGCCAGCAGTGGGGCACAGGGGGTTCGGGAGACCCAGTACTTC.

CDR3: CSARVERGGDEQYF. DNA for the CDR3: TGCAGTGCTAGAGTGGAGCGCGGTGGGGATGAGCAGTACTTC. The chain has TRBV20-1 and TRBJ2-7; D is unclear. Trimming cost V 1 base and J 7 bases, with 17 bases left between them. CDR3 size: 14 residues. Germline V gene lookup returns CDR1 DFQATT and CDR2 SNEGSKA (reference sequence).

The V call is TRBV20-1, the J call TRBJ2-3; 10 nucleotides agree with TRBD2. V shed 2 bases, J shed 4 bases, and the junction held 3 bases outside the gene matches. The germline V gene encodes CDR1 DFQATT and CDR2 SNEGSKA (reference sequence). This CDR3 region has 14 residues. The CDR3 sequence: CSARRAGGPDTQYF. CDR3 DNA sequence: TGCAGTGCTAGACGAGCGGGGGGGCCAGATACGCAGTATTTT.

This sequence joins TRBV19 and TRBJ2-5; 15 positions agree with TRBD2. V lost 6 bases and J lost 6; bases outside the gene matches: 17. From germline, CDR1 is LNHDA and CDR2 SQIVND (reference sequence). The CDR3 totals 19 residues. CDR3 in amino acids: CASSTPPGLAGGREKTQYF. CDR3 nucleotide sequence: TGTGCCAGTAGCACCCCACCGGGACTAGCGGGGGGTCGAGAGAAGACCCAGTACTTC. Drawing the rest from reference TRBV19 and TRBJ2-5, the complete variable domain is DGGITQSPKYLFRKEGQNVTLSCEQNLNHDAMYWYRQDPGQGLRLIYYSQIVNDFQKGDIAEGYSVSREKKESFPLTVTSAQKNPTAFYLCASSTPPGLAGGREKTQYFGPGTRLLVL.

The chain recombines TRBV20-1 with TRBJ1-2; D ambiguous. The CDR3 consists of 16 residues. Per the germline V gene, CDR1 is DFQATT and CDR2 is SNEGSKA (reference sequence). Trimming took 0 bases from V and 0 from J, leaving 14 bases between them. The CDR3 reads CSARDLHRSPNYGYTF. DNA of the CDR3: TGCAGTGCTAGAGACTTACACCGGTCGCCTAACTATGGCTACACCTTC.

J is TRBJ2-7 and V is TRBV2, with D possibly TRBD1 on 6 matching bases. Germline loops: CDR1 SNHLY, CDR2 FYNNEI. With 6 bases removed from V and 2 bases from J, the gap between germline ends came to 14 bases. The CDR3 covers 14 residues. CDR3 nucleotides: TGTGCCAGCAGAAACCAGGACAGACCCTACGAGCAGTACTTC. Translating it yields CASRNQDRPYEQYF.

The chain combines TRBV7-9 with TRBJ2-7, with no clear D. The germline V gene encodes CDR1 SEHNR and CDR2 FQNEAQ (reference sequence). Trimming removed 1 base at V and 8 bases at J, with 18 bases between. The CDR3 length is 15 residues. CDR3 sequence reads: CASSLVLGSEIQQYF. The CDR3 DNA reads TGTGCCAGCAGCTTAGTTTTGGGATCAGAGATTCAGCAGTACTTC.

The CDR3 coding sequence is TGTGCCAGCAGCTTGGACCCCGGGACAGGGGACGATACGCAGTATTTT. It translates to CASSLDPGTGDDTQYF. The V and J genes are TRBV7-6 and TRBJ2-3; the match to TRBD1 covers 10 bases. The junction had 9 bases not matched to a gene; V was cut back by 3 bases and J by 6 bases. CDR1 and CDR2 from the germline V gene are SGHVS and FNYEAQ. The CDR3 sequence is 16 residues long. The full variable domain, rest sourced from reference TRBV7-6 and TRBJ2-3, is GAGVSQSPRYKVTKRGQDVALRCDPISGHVSLYWYRQALGQGPEFLTYFNYEAQQDKSGLPNDRFSAERPEGSISTLTIQRTEQRDSAMYRCASSLDPGTGDDTQYFGPGTRLTVL.